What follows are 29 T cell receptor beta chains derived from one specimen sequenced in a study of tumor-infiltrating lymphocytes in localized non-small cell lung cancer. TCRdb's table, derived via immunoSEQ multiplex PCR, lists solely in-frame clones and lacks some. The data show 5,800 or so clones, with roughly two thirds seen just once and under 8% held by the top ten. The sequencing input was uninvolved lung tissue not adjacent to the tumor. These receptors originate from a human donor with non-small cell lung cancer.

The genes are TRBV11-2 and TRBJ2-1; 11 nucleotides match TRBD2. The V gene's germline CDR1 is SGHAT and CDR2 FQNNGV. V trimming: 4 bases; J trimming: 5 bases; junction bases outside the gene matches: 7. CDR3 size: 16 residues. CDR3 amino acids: CASSSQTSGIHNEQFF. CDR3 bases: TGTGCCAGCAGCTCACAGACTAGCGGGATCCACAATGAGCAGTTCTTC.

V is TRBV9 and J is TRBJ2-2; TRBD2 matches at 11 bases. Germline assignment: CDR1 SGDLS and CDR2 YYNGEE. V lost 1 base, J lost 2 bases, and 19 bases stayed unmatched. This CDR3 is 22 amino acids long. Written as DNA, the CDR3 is TGTGCCAGCAGCGTATCGGTGGGGGTCTCTTACCTAGCGGGGGGAAACACCGGGGAGCTGTTTTTT. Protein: CASSVSVGVSYLAGGNTGELFF.

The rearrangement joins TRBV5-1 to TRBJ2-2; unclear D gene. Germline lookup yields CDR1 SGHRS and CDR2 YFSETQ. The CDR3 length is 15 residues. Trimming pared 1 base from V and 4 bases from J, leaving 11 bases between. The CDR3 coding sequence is TGCGCCAGCAGCTTGTTAGGTTTGGGCACCGGGGAGCTGTTTTTT. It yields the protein CASSLLGLGTGELFF.

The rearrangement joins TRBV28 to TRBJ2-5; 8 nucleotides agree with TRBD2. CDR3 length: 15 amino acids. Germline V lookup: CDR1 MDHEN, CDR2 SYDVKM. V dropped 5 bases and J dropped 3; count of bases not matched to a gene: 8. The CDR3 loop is CASSPRGAGEETQYF. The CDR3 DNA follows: TGTGCCAGCAGTCCCCGGGGAGCGGGAGAAGAGACCCAGTACTTC. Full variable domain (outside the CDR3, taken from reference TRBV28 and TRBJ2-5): DVKVTQSSRYLVKRTGEKVFLECVQDMDHENMFWYRQDPGLGLRLIYFSYDVKMKEKGDIPEGYSVSREKKERFSLILESASTNQTSMYLCASSPRGAGEETQYFGPGTRLLVL.

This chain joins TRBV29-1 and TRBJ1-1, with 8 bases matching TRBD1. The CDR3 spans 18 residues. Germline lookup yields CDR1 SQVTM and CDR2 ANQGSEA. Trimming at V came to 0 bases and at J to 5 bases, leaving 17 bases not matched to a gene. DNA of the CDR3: TGCAGCGTTGAAGATCCCGACAGGGGAGTCTTTCGGGAAACTGAAGCTTTCTTT. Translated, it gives CSVEDPDRGVFRETEAFF. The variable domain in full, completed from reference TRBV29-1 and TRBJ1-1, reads SAVISQKPSRDICQRGTSLTIQCQVDSQVTMMFWYRQQPGQSLTLIATANQGSEATYESGFVIDKFPISRPNLTFSTLTVSNMSPEDSSIYLCSVEDPDRGVFRETEAFFGQGTRLTVV.

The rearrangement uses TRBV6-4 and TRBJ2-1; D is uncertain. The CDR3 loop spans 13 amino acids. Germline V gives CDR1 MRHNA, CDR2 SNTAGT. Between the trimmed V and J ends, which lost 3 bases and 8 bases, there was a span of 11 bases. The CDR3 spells CASSEGEVHEQFF. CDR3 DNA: TGTGCCAGCAGTGAAGGAGAGGTGCATGAGCAGTTCTTC.

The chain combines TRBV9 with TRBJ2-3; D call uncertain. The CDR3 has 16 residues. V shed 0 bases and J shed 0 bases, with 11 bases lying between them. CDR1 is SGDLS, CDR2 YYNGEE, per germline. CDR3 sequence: CASSVGPRMSTDTQYF. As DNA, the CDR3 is TGTGCCAGCAGCGTAGGTCCTAGAATGAGCACAGATACGCAGTATTTT.

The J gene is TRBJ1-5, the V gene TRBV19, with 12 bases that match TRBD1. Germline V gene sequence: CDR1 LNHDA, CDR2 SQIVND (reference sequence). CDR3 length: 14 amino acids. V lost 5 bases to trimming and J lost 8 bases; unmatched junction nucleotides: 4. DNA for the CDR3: TGTGCCAGTAGTGGGACAGGGGGCCGTAAGCCCCAGCATTTT. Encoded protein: CASSGTGGRKPQHF.

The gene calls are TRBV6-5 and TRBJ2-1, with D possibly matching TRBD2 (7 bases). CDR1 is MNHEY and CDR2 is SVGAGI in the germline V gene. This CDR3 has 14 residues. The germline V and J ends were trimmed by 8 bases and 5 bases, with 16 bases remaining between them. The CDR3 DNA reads TGTGCCAGCGCCACCGGCGGGGGCAACAATGAGCAGTTCTTC. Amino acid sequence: CASATGGGNNEQFF.

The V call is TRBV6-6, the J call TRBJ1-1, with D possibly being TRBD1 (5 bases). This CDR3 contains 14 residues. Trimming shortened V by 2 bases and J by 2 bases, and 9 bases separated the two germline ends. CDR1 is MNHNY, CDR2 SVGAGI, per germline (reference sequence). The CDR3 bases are TGTGCCAGCAGTTACGCGGGGGGTAACACTGAAGCTTTCTTT. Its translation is CASSYAGGNTEAFF.

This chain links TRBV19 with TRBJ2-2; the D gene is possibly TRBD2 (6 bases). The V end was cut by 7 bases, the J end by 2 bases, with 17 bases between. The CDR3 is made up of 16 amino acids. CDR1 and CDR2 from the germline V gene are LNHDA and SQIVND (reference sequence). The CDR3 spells CASNLTGAPNTGELFF. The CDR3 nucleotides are TGTGCCAGTAATTTGACGGGAGCCCCAAACACCGGGGAGCTGTTTTTT.

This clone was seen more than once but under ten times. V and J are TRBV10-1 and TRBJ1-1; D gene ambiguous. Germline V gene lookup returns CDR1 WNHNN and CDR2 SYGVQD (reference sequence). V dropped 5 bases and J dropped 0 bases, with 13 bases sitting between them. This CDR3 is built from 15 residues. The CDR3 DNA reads TGCGCCAGCAGTCCACAGATTGGGATGAACACTGAAGCTTTCTTT. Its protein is CASSPQIGMNTEAFF.

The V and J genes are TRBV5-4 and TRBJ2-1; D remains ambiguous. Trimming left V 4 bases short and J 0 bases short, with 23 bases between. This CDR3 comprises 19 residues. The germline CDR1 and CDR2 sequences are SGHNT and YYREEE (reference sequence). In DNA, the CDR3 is TGTGCCAGCAGCGGTCCAATCTCAGGTCTTGATAGCTCCTACAATGAGCAGTTCTTC. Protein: CASSGPISGLDSSYNEQFF.

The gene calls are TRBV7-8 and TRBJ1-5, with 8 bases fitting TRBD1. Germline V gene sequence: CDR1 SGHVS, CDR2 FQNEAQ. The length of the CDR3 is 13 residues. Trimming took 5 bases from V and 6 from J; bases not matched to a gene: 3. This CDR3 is CASSPQGGQPQHF. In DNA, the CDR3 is TGTGCCAGCAGCCCACAGGGGGGTCAGCCCCAGCATTTT. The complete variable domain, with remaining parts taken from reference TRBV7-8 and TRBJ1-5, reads GAGVSQSPRYKVAKRGQDVALRCDPISGHVSLFWYQQALGQGPEFLTYFQNEAQLDKSGLPSDRFFAERPEGSVSTLKIQRTQQEDSAVYLCASSPQGGQPQHFGDGTRLSIL.

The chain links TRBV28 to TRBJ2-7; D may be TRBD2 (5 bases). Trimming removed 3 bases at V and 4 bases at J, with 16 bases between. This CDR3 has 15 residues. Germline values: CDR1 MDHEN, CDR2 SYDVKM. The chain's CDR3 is CASSFPGPRRYEQYF. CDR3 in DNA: TGTGCCAGCAGTTTCCCGGGCCCACGGAGGTACGAGCAGTACTTC. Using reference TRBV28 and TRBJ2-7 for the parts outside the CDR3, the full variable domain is DVKVTQSSRYLVKRTGEKVFLECVQDMDHENMFWYRQDPGLGLRLIYFSYDVKMKEKGDIPEGYSVSREKKERFSLILESASTNQTSMYLCASSFPGPRRYEQYFGPGTRLTVT.

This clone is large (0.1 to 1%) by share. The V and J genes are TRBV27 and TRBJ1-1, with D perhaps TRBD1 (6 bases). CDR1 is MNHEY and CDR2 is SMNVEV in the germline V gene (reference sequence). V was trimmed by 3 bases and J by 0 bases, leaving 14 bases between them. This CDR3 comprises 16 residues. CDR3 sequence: CASSLDGGRMNTEAFF. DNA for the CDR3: TGTGCCAGCAGTTTGGACGGGGGCCGCATGAACACTGAAGCTTTCTTT.

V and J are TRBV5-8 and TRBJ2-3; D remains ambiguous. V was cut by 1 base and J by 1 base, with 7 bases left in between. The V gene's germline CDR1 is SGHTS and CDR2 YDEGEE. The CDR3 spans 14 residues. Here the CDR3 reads CASSLFEGTDTQYF. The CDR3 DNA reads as TGTGCCAGCAGCTTGTTCGAGGGCACAGATACGCAGTATTTT.

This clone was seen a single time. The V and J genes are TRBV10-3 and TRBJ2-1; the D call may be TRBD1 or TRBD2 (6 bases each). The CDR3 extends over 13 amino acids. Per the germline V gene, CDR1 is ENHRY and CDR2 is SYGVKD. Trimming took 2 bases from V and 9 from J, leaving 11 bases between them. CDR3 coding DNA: TGTGCCATCAGTGAGAGGGGGGTCGGTGAGCAGTTCTTC. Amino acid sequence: CAISERGVGEQFF.

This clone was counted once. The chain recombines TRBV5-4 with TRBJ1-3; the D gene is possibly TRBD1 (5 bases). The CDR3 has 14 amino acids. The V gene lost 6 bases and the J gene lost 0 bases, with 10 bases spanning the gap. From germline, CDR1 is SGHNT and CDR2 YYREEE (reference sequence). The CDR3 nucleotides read TGTGCCAGCACCCGGGGGGGCTCTGGAAACACCATATATTTT. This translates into CASTRGGSGNTIYF. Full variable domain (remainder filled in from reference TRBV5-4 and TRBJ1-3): ETGVTQSPTHLIKTRGQQVTLRCSSQSGHNTVSWYQQALGQGPQFIFQYYREEENGRGNFPPRFSGLQFPNYSSELNVNALELDDSALYLCASTRGGSGNTIYFGEGSWLTVV.

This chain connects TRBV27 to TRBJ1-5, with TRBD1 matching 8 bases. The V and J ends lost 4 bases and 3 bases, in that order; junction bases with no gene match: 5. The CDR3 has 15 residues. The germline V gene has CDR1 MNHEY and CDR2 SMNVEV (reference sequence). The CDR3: CASSSGQGDNQPQHF. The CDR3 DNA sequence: TGTGCCAGCAGTTCCGGACAGGGAGACAATCAGCCCCAGCATTTT.

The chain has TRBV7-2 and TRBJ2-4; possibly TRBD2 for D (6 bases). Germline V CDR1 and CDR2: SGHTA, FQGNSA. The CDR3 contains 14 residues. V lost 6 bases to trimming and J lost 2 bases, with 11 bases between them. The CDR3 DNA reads TGTGCCAGCAGGGGGGGTGCCCCCAAAAACATTCAGTACTTC. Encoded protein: CASRGGAPKNIQYF.

CDR3 DNA: TGTGCCAGCAGTTTTTCTCAAGGGACAGCCGATTACGAGCAGTACTTC. It specifies CASSFSQGTADYEQYF. This rearrangement joins TRBV27 to TRBJ2-7, with 7 bases matching TRBD1. Germline lookup yields CDR1 MNHEY and CDR2 SMNVEV (reference sequence). The CDR3 sequence is 16 residues long. V lost 3 bases, J lost 4 bases, and 12 bases stayed unmatched.

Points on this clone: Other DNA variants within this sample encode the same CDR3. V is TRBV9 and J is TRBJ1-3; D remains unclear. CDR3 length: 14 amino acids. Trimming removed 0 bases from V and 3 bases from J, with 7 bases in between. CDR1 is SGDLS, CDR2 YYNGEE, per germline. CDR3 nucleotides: TGTGCCAGCAGCGTAGGGTTAAGTGGAAACACCATATATTTT. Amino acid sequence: CASSVGLSGNTIYF.

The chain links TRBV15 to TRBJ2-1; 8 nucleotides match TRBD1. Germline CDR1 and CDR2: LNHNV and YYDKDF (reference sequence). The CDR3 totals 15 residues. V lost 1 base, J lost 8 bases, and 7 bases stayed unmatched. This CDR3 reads CATSRAQGGVHEQFF. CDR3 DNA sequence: TGTGCCACCAGCAGAGCACAGGGGGGCGTACATGAGCAGTTCTTC.

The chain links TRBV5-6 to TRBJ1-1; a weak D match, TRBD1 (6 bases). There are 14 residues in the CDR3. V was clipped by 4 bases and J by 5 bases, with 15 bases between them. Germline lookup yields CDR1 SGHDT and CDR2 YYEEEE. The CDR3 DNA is TGTGCCAGCAGCCAGGGCAACAGGGTAACTGAAGCTTTCTTT. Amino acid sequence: CASSQGNRVTEAFF.

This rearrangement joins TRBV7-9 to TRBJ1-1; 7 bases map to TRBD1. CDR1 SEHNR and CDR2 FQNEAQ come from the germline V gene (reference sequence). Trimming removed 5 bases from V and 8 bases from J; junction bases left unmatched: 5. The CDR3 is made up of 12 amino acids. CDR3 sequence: CASSLRGVEAFF. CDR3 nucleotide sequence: TGTGCCAGCAGCCTCAGGGGGGTCGAAGCTTTCTTT.

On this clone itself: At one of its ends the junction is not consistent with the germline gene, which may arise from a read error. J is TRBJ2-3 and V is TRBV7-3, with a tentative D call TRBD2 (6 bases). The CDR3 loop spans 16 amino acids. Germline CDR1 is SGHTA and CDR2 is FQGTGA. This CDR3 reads CASSLIAGSVPDAQYF. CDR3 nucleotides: TGTGCCAGCAGCTTGATTGCGGGAAGTGTCCCAGATGCGCAGTATTTT. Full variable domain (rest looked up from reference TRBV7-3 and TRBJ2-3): GAGVSQTPSNKVTEKGKYVELRCDPISGHTALYWYRQSLGQGPEFLIYFQGTGAADDSGLPNDRFFAVRPEGSVSTLKIQRTERGDSAVYLCASSLIAGSVPDAQYFGPGTRLTVL.

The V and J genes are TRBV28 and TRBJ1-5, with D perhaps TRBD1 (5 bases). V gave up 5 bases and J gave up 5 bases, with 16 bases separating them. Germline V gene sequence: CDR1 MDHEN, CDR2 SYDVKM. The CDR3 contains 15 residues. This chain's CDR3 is CASSTGTDNYQPQHF. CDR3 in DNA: TGTGCCAGCAGTACCGGGACGGACAACTATCAGCCCCAGCATTTT.

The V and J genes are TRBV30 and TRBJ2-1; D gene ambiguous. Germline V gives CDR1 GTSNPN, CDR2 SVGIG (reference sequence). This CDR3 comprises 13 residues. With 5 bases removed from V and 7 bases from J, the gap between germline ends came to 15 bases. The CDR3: CAWGVPQGNEQFF. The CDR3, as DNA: TGTGCCTGGGGGGTGCCCCAAGGTAATGAGCAGTTCTTC.